The rows below give T cell receptor beta chains drawn from one sample of a study of spatial heterogeneity in lung cancer. TCRdb used MiXCR to reprocess the 5' RACE reads, holding one entry per CDR3 protein. The sample includes under 150,000 distinct CDR3 sequences, more than 10% of them seen just once. The specimen comprised PBMCs, sampled at follow-up. The receptors here all came from a female donor with early-stage non-small cell lung cancer. Each CDR3 is given with its conserved first and last residue. D genes are given only for firm matches. Where a row states a size, it is once, few, many or the class of an expanded clone; other rows omit it.

D gene	V gene	clone size	J gene	CDR3 protein	CDR3 DNA
.	TRBV19	.	TRBJ1-5	CASSIRGPQPQHF	TGTGCCAGTAGTATCAGGGGTCCGCAGCCCCAGCATTTT
TRBD2	TRBV20-1	many	TRBJ2-5	CSAKRGSASGTQETQYF	TGCAGTGCTAAGAGGGGGTCGGCTAGCGGGACTCAGGAGACCCAGTACTTC
.	TRBV7-2	.	TRBJ2-2	CASSLGGPAGELFF	TGTGCCAGCAGCTTAGGAGGGCCGGCCGGGGAGCTGTTTTTT
TRBD1	TRBV20-1	few	TRBJ1-2	CSAFWGTGSGYTF	TGCAGTGCTTTTTGGGGGACAGGGAGTGGCTACACCTTC
.	TRBV7-3	.	TRBJ2-1	CASSLQGGFNEQFF	TGTGCCAGCAGCTTACAGGGGGGATTCAATGAGCAGTTCTTC
.	TRBV10-3	few	TRBJ2-7	CAISGTALNEQYF	TGTGCCATCAGTGGGACAGCCCTCAACGAGCAGTACTTC
.	TRBV3-1	few	TRBJ1-5	CASSQGRGGQPQHF	TGTGCCAGCAGCCAAGGCAGGGGCGGACAGCCCCAGCATTTT
.	TRBV18	.	TRBJ1-5	CASSPGGGQPQHF	TGTGCCAGCTCACCAGGCGGGGGTCAGCCCCAGCATTTT
TRBD1	TRBV29-1	many	TRBJ2-1	CSVMPTGVEQFF	TGCAGCGTTATGCCGACAGGGGTCGAGCAGTTCTTC
.	TRBV28	many	TRBJ2-3	CASTLGGGRNTDTQYF	TGTGCCAGCACCCTAGGGGGTGGGCGAAACACAGATACGCAGTATTTT
.	TRBV6-2/TRBV6-3	few	TRBJ2-6	CASSYSDGLSGANVLTF	TGTGCCAGCAGTTACTCTGACGGCCTCTCTGGGGCCAACGTCCTGACTTTC
.	TRBV18	.	TRBJ1-5	CASSSMGRGNQPQHF	TGTGCCAGCTCATCAATGGGCAGGGGCAATCAGCCCCAGCATTTT
TRBD2	TRBV7-9	many	TRBJ2-3	CASRPSTSGILDTQYF	TGTGCCAGCAGACCATCAACTAGCGGGATCTTAGATACGCAGTATTTT
TRBD2	TRBV23-1	few	TRBJ2-3	CASSHPLPSGSSTDTQYF	TGCGCCAGCAGTCACCCACTGCCTAGCGGGTCCAGCACAGATACGCAGTATTTT
.	TRBV7-9	.	TRBJ1-6	CASTVMDSPLHF	TGTGCCAGCACCGTTATGGATTCACCCCTCCACTTT
.	TRBV5-8	many	TRBJ2-2	CASTMRGRSNTGELFF	TGTGCCAGCACCATGAGAGGGAGGTCGAACACCGGGGAGCTGTTTTTT
.	TRBV7-2	.	TRBJ2-1	CASSRIFRANEQFF	TGTGCCAGCAGCCGCATCTTCAGAGCCAATGAGCAGTTCTTC
TRBD2	TRBV7-9	many	TRBJ2-1	CASSPLAGFNEQFF	TGTGCCAGCAGCCCACTAGCGGGATTCAATGAGCAGTTCTTC
.	TRBV5-4	.	TRBJ2-1	CASSLADEQFF	TGTGCCAGCAGCTTGGCGGATGAGCAGTTCTTC